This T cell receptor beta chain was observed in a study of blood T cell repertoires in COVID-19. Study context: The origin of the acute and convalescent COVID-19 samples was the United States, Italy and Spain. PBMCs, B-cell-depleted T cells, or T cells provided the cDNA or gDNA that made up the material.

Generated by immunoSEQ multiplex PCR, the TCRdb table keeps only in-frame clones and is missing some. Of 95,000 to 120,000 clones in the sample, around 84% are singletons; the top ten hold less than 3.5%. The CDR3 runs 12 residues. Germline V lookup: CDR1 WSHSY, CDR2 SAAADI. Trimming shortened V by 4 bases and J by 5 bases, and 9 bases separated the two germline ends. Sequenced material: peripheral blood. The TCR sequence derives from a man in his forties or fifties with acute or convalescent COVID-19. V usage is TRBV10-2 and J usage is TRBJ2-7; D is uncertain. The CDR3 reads CASSGQANEQYF. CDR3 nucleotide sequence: TGCGCCAGCAGTGGGCAGGCTAACGAGCAGTACTTC.